Sequencing of this TCR beta chain was carried out in a study of control samples from healthy donors and cancer patients. Sequencing was performed with immunoSEQ multiplex PCR; in TCRdb, only in-frame clones are kept and a portion is missing. The profile covers about 130,000 clones, with roughly 94% appearing a single time and 13% to 15% taken by the ten largest. This clone was recorded only once. The V gene's germline CDR1 is LGHNA and CDR2 YSLEER. Trimming removed 3 bases from V and 5 bases from J; junction bases left unmatched: 11. The CDR3 sequence is 16 residues long. The sequenced sample consisted of PBMCs. The chain recombines TRBV4-3 with TRBJ2-7, with TRBD1 matching over 9 bases. This sequence originates from a man aged 60 to 69 with colorectal cancer. The CDR3 nucleotides are TGCGCCAGCAGCCAGAACGCGGGACAGGGCATCCACGAGCAGTACTTC. Translating it yields CASSQNAGQGIHEQYF.